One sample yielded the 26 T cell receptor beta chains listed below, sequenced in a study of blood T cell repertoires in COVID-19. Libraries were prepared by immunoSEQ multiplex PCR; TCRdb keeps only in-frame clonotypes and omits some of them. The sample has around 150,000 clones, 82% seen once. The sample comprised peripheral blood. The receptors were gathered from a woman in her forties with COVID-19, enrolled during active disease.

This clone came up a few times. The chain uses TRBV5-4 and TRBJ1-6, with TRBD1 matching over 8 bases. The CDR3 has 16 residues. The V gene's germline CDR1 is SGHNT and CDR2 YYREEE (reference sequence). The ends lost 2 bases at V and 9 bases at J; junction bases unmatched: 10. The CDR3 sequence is CASSFLDRDVSSPLHF. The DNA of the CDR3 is TGTGCCAGCAGCTTCCTGGACAGGGACGTGAGTTCACCCCTCCACTTT.

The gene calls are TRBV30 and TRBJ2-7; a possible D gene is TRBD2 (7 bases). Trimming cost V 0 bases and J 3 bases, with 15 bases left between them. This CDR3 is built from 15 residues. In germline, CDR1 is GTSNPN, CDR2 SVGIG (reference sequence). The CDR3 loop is CAWSVRGVGGYEQYF. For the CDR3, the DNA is TGTGCCTGGAGTGTACGGGGGGTAGGGGGCTACGAGCAGTACTTC.

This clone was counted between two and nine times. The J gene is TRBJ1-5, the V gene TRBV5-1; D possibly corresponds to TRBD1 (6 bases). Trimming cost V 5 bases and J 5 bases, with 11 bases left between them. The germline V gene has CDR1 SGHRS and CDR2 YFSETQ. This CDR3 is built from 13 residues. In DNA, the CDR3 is TGCGCCAGCAGGTCAGGGGTCGATCAGCCCCAGCATTTT. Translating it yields CASRSGVDQPQHF.

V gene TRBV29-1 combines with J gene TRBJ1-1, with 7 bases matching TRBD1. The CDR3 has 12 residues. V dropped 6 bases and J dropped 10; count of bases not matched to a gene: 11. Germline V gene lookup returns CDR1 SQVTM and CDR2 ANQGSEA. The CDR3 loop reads CSVSGTEVAAFF. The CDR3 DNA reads TGCAGCGTGTCCGGGACAGAGGTAGCAGCTTTCTTT.

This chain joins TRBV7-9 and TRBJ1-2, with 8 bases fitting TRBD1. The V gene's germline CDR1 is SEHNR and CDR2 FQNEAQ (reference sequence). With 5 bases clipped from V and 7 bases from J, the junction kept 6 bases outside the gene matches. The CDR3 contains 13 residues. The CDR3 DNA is TGTGCCAGCAGCCCGACAGGGGTCCTTGGCTACACCTTC. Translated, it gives CASSPTGVLGYTF.

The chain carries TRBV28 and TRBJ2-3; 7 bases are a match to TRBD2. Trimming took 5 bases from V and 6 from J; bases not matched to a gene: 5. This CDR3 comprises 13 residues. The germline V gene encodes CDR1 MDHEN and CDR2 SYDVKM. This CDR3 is CASSPRGSDTQYF. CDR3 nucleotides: TGTGCCAGCAGTCCCCGCGGGAGCGATACGCAGTATTTT.

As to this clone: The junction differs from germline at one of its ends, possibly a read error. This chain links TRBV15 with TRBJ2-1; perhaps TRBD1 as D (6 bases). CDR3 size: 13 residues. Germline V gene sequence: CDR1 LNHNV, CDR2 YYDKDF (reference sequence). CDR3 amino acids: CATSPQGLNDQFF. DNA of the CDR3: TGTGCCACCAGCCCCCAGGGGCTAAATGATCAGTTCTTC.

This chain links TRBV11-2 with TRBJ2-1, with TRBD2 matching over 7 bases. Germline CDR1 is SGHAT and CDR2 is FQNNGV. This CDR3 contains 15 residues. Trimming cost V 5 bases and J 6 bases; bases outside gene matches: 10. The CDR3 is CASSPTQREINEQFF. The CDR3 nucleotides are TGTGCCAGCAGCCCTACACAGCGGGAAATCAATGAGCAGTTCTTC.

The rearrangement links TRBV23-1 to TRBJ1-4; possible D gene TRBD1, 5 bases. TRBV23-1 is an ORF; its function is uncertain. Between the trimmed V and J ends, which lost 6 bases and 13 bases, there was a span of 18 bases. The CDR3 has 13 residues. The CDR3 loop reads CASSLTPQGGLFF. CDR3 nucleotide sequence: TGCGCCAGCAGCTTAACGCCGCAGGGTGGACTGTTTTTT.

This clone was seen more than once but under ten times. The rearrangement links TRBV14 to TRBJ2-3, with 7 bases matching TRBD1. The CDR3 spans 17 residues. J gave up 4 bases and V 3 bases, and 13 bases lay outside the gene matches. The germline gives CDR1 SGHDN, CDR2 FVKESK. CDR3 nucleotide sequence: TGTGCCAGCAGCCATCTGTACAGGGGTCTGGCCTCAGATACGCAGTATTTT. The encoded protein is CASSHLYRGLASDTQYF.

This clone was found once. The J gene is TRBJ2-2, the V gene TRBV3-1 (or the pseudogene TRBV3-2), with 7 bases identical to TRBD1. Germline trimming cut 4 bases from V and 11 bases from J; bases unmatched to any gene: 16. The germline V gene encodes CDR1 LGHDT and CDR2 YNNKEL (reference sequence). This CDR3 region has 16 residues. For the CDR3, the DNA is TGTGCCAGCAGCCCCTCCGGACAGGTCCTTCAGGTAGAGCTGTTTTTT. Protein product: CASSPSGQVLQVELFF.

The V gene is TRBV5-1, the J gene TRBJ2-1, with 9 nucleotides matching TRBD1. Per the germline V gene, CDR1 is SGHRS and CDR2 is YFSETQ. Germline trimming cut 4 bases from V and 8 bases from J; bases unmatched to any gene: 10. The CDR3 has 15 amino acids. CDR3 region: CASSPGQGWGDEQFF. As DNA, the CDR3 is TGCGCCAGCAGCCCCGGACAGGGGTGGGGTGATGAGCAGTTCTTC.

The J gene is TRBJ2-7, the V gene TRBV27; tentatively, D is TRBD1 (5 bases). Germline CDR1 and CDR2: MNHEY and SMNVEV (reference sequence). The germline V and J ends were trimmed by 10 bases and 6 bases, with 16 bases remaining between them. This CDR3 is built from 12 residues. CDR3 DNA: TGTGCCACACCCGTGGGGCAGGGCGAGCAGTACGTC. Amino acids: CATPVGQGEQYV.

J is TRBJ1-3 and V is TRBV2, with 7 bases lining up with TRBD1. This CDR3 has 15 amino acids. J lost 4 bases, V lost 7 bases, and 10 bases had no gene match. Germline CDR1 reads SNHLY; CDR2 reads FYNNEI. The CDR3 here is CASIPDRAPGNTIYF. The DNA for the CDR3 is TGTGCCAGCATACCCGACAGGGCTCCAGGAAACACCATATATTTT.

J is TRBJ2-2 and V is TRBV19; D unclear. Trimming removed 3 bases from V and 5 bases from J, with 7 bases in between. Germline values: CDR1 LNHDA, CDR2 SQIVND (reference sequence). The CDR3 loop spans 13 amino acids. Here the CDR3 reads CASSIVQTGELFF. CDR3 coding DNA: TGTGCCAGTAGTATTGTCCAAACCGGGGAGCTGTTTTTT.

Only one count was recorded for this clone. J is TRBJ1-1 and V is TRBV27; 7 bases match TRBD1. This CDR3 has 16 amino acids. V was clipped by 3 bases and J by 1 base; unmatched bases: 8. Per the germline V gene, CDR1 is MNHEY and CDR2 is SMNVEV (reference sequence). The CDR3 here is CASSFDRVRGNTEAFF. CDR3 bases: TGTGCCAGCAGTTTTGACAGGGTTAGGGGGAACACTGAAGCTTTCTTT.

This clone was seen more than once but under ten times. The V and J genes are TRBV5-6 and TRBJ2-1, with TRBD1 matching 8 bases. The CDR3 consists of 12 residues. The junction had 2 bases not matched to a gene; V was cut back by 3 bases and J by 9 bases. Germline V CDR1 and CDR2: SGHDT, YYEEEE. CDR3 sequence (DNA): TGTGCCAGCAGCTCAGGGGGCTTTGAGCAGTTCTTC. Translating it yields CASSSGGFEQFF.

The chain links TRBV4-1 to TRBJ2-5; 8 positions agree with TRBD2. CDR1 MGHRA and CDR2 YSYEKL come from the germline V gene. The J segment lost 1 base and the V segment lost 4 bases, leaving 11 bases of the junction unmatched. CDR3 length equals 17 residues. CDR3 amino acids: CASSPGGGRGLQETQYF. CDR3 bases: TGCGCCAGCAGCCCAGGCGGGGGGAGAGGACTCCAAGAGACCCAGTACTTC.

The CDR3 bases are TGTGCCAGCAGCTTAGAGACAGGGGAGCTCGGCTACACCTTC. This translates into CASSLETGELGYTF. This sequence joins TRBV7-9 and TRBJ1-2; 8 bases are a match to TRBD1. The CDR3 runs to 14 residues. V lost 1 base to trimming and J lost 8 bases; unmatched junction nucleotides: 6. The germline gives CDR1 SEHNR, CDR2 FQNEAQ (reference sequence).

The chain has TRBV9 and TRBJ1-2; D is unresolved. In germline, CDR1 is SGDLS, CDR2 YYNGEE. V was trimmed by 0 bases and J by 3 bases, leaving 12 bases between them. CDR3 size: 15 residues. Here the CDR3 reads CASSVEAGAYYGYTF. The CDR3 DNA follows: TGTGCCAGCAGCGTAGAGGCAGGCGCGTACTATGGCTACACCTTC.

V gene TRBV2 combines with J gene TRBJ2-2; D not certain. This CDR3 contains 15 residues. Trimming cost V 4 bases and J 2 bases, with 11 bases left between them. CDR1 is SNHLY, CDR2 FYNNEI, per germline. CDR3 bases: TGTGCCAGCAGTGGATATAGCCGAAACACCGGGGAGCTGTTTTTT. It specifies CASSGYSRNTGELFF.

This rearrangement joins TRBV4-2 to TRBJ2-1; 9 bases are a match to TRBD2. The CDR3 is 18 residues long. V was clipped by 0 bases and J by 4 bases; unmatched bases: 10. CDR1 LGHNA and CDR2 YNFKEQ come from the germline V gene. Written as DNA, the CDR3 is TGTGCCAGCAGCCAAGATTCGGCCGTGCTAGCGGGGTACAATGAGCAGTTCTTC. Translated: CASSQDSAVLAGYNEQFF.

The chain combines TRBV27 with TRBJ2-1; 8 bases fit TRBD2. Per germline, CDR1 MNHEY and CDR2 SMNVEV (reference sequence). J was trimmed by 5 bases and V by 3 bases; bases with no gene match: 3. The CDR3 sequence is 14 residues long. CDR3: CASSFRGGDNEQFF. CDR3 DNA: TGTGCCAGCAGTTTTCGGGGGGGGGACAATGAGCAGTTCTTC.

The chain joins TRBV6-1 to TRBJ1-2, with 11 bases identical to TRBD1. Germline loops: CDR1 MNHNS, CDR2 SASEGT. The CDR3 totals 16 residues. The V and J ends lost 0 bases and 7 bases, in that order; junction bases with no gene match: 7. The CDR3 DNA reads TGTGCCAGCAGTGAAGCGGGGACAGGGGGTGGCGGTGGCTACACCTTC. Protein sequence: CASSEAGTGGGGGYTF.

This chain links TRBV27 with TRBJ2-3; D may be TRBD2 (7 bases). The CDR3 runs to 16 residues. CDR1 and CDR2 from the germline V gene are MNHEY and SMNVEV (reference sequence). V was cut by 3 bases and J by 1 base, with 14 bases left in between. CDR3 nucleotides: TGTGCCAGCAGTTTCCCCGGGGGGCGGGGCACAGATACGCAGTATTTT. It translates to CASSFPGGRGTDTQYF.

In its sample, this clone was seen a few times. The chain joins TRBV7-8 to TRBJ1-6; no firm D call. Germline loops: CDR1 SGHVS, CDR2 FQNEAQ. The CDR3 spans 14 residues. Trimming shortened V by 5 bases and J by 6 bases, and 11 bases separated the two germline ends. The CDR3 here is CASSQRQINSPLHF. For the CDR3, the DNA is TGTGCCAGCAGCCAACGACAAATTAATTCACCCCTCCACTTT.